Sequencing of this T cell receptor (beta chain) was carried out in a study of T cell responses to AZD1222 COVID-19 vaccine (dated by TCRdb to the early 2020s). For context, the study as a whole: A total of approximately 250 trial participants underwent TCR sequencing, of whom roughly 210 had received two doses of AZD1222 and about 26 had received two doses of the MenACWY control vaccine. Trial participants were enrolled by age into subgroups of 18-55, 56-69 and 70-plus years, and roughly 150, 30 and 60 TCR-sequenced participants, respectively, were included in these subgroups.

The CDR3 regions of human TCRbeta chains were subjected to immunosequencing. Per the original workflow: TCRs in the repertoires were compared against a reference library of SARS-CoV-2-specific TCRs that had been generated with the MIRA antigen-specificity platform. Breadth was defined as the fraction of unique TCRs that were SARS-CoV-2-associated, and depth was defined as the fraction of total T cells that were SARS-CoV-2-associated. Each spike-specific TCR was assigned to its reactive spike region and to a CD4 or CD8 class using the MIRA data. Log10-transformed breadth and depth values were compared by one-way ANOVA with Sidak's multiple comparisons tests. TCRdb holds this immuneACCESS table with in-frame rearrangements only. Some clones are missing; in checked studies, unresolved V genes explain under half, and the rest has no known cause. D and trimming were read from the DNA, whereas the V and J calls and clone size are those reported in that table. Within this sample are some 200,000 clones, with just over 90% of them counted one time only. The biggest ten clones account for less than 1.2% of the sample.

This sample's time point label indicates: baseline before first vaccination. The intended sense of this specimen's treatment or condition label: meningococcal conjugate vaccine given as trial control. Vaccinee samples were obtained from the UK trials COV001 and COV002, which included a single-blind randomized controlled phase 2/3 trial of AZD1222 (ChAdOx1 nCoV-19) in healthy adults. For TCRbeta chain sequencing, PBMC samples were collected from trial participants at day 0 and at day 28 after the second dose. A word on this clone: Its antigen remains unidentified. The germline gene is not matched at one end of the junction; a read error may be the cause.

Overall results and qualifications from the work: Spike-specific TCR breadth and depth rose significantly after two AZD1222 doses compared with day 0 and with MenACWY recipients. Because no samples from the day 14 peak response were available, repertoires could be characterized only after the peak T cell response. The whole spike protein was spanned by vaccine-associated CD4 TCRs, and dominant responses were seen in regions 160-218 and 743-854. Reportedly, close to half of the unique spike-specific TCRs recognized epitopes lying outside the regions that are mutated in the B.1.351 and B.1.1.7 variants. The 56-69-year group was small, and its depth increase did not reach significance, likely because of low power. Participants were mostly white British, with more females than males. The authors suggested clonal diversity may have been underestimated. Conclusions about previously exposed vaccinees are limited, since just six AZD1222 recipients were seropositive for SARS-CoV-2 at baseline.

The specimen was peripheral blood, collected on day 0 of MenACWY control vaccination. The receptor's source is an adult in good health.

The CDR3 protein sequence reads: CASREDRATGNTIYF. In nucleotide form, the sequence is TGTGCCAGCAGAGAAGACAGGGCGACGGGAAACACCATATATTTT. The sequence is built from TRBV6-1 and TRBJ1-3, and TRBD1 aligns with 7 junction nucleotides. CDR1 MNHNS and CDR2 SASEGT were looked up in the germline V gene. The CDR3 runs 15 residues from the cysteine to the phenylalanine. Only the CDR3 region is kept as DNA, spanning 45 bases read in frame from base 1.